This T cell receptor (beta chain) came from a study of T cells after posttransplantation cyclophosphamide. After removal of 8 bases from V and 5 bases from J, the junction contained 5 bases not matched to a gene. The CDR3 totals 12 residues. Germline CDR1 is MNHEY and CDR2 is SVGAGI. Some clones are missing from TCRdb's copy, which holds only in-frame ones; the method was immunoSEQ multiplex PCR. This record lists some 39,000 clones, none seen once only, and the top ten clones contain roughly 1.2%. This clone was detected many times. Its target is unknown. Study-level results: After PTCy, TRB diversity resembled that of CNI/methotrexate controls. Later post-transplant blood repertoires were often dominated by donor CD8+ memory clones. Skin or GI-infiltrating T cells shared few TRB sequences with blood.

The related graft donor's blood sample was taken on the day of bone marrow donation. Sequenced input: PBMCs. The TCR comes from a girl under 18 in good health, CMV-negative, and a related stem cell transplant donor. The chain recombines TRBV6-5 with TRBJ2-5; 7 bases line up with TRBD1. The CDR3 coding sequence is TGTGCCAGCCGACAGGGTAGGGAGACCCAGTACTTC. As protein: CASRQGRETQYF.